Following are 10 T cell receptor beta chains from one sample sequenced in a study of immune heterogeneity within non-small cell lung tumors (dated by TCRdb to 2016 to 2019). The TCR template was genomic DNA extracted from bulk tumor tissue, and approximately 600 ng of gDNA was amplified for each sample. During surgery, multiple biopsies were taken from each primary tumor and placed as far apart as possible within the tumor mass. The study cohort was described as untreated, and the patients were newly diagnosed NSCLC cases having curative surgery. The sequencer listed for this sample is HiSeq X Ten. The TCR beta CDR3 region was amplified with a multiplex PCR system, in which a first round of about 10 cycles was run using 32 V-gene forward and 13 J-gene reverse primers. TCRdb trimmed public reads at Q25 via fastp, called clones via MiXCR and kept in-frame beta chains. Identical CDR3 proteins give one entry, which carries the most common genes and DNA. In all, the sample holds some 10,000 distinct CDR3 sequences, and roughly a third of those were seen once. The top ten constitute around 11% of the sample.

The sequencing sample was made of lung tumor tissue. These receptors all come from a man aged 55 to 70 with non-small cell lung cancer.

This clonotype is deemed large. J is TRBJ2-5 and V is TRBV24-1, with 7 bases identical to TRBD1. Germline CDR1 is KGHDR and CDR2 is SFDVKD. CDR3 size: 16 residues. The junction had 7 bases not matched to a gene; V was cut back by 4 bases and J by 0 bases. CDR3 loop: CATSDIYRGNQETQYF. For the CDR3, the DNA is TGTGCCACCAGTGACATATACAGGGGAAACCAAGAGACCCAGTACTTC.

In the case of this clonotype: A much bigger clone sits one base away, suggesting this may be a read error. The rearrangement links TRBV18 to TRBJ2-3; D not resolved. The J call may be incorrect, as the DNA end agrees better with TRBJ1-5. Germline V gives CDR1 KGHSH, CDR2 LQKENI. There are 15 residues in the CDR3. The CDR3 nucleotides read TGTGCCAGCTCACCCCAGGTGGACCTCACAGATACGCAGCATTTT. Translated: CASSPQVDLTDTQHF.

V gene TRBV5-1 combines with J gene TRBJ2-5; 12 bases align to TRBD2. This CDR3 comprises 16 residues. The V gene end was trimmed by 4 bases and the J gene end by 2 bases; junction bases not matched to a gene: 6. Germline-derived CDR1 and CDR2 are SGHRS and YFSETQ. This CDR3 reads CASSLQTSGGQETQYF. The CDR3 DNA reads as TGCGCCAGCAGCCTCCAGACTAGCGGGGGTCAAGAGACCCAGTACTTC.

This clonotype occurred a few times. V usage is TRBV5-4 and J usage is TRBJ2-3; weak D call: TRBD2 (5 bases). Germline V CDR1 and CDR2: SGHNT, YYREEE (reference sequence). CDR3 length equals 16 residues. Trimming removed 2 bases from V and 0 bases from J, with 13 bases in between. The CDR3 spells CASSLGLADSTDTQYF. In nucleotides, the CDR3 is TGTGCCAGCAGCTTAGGTCTAGCAGATAGCACAGATACGCAGTATTTT.

This clonotype is deemed medium-sized. The chain links TRBV7-8 to TRBJ2-7; the match to TRBD2 covers 9 bases. Losses at the gene ends were 6 bases for V and 2 bases for J; bases not matched to a gene: 8. Germline loops: CDR1 SGHVS, CDR2 FQNEAQ. This CDR3 is built from 15 residues. The CDR3: CASRTGGGRAYEQYF. For the CDR3, the DNA is TGTGCCAGCAGAACAGGCGGCGGGAGGGCCTACGAGCAGTACTTC.

The J gene is TRBJ2-5, the V gene TRBV11-3, with 8 positions matching TRBD2. CDR3 length: 16 residues. Germline values: CDR1 SGHNT, CDR2 YENEEA. V was pared by 3 bases and J by 3 bases, with 9 bases of the junction left unmatched. CDR3 protein: CASSLTSATEKETQYF. CDR3 coding DNA: TGTGCCAGCAGCTTGACTAGCGCCACTGAAAAAGAGACCCAGTACTTC.

Comment on this clonotype: A clone one base away is much larger, so this may be a read error. The CDR3 reads CASLGASRTHEQFF. As DNA, the CDR3 is TGTGCCAGCTTAGGGGCTAGCAGGACTCATGAGCAGTTCTTC. The chain couples TRBV7-9 to TRBJ2-4; possibly TRBD1 or TRBD2 for D (5 bases each). The J call could be wrong; TRBJ2-1 is a better fit for the DNA end. CDR1 SEHNR and CDR2 FQNEAQ come from the germline V gene (reference sequence). This CDR3 has 14 amino acids.

In the case of this clonotype: Given a much more abundant clone one base away, this may be a read error. The CDR3 sequence: CASNYRGASTDTQYF. The CDR3 DNA is TGTGCCAGCAATTACCGTGGAGCTAGCACAGATACGCAGTATTTT. The chain employs TRBV6-5 and TRBJ2-3; D is undetermined. The CDR3 contains 15 residues. The germline CDR1 and CDR2 sequences are MNHEY and SVGAGI.

At least ten counts were recorded for this clonotype. The V gene is TRBV27, the J gene TRBJ2-1, with TRBD2 matching over 11 bases. The J segment lost 2 bases and the V segment lost 0 bases, leaving 6 bases of the junction unmatched. CDR3 length equals 18 residues. Germline V gene data show CDR1 as MNHEY and CDR2 as SMNVEV (reference sequence). CDR3 in amino acids: CASSLSLAGGLPYNEQFF. CDR3 sequence (DNA): TGTGCCAGCAGTTTATCGCTAGCGGGGGGCCTGCCCTACAATGAGCAGTTCTTC.

This clonotype was detected only a few times. The chain has TRBV24-1 and TRBJ1-2, with a weak D call TRBD1 (6 bases). Per the germline V gene, CDR1 is KGHDR and CDR2 is SFDVKD. The CDR3 has 14 residues. V was trimmed by 4 bases and J by 2 bases, leaving 10 bases between them. In nucleotides, the CDR3 is TGTGCCACCAGTGAGACAGGATCGAACTATGGCTACACCTTC. It yields the protein CATSETGSNYGYTF.